The rows below give T cell receptor beta chains drawn from one sample of a study of blood T cell repertoires in COVID-19. The repertoire was sequenced with immunoSEQ multiplex PCR; TCRdb's copy has only in-frame clones and lacks some. The profile shows approximately 260,000 clones, 70% to 90% of them singletons. The sequencing sample was made of peripheral blood. These receptors were collected from a middle-aged woman who had recovered from COVID-19. Each CDR3 is given with its conserved first and last residue. The D gene is left open where the match is weak. Expanded clones get a size class; other rows say once, few or many, or leave the size out.

- | TRBJ1-5 | - | 12 | TRBV10-3 | TGTGCCATCAGTGGGCCTAATCAGCCCCAGCATTTT | CAISGPNQPQHF
- | TRBJ2-7 | TRBD1 | 16 | TRBV7-2 | TGTGCCAGCAGCCTAAACCAGGGACAGGGCATAAACGAGCAGTACTTC | CASSLNQGQGINEQYF
once | TRBJ2-2 | TRBD2 | 17 | TRBV19 | TGTGCCAGTAGTATAGATTATCTAGCGGCGAACACCGGGGAGCTGTTTTTT | CASSIDYLAANTGELFF
- | TRBJ2-5 | - | 12 | TRBV7-3 | TGTGCCAGCAGCTTAAATGGCGAGACCCAGTACTTC | CASSLNGETQYF
- | TRBJ1-2 | - | 12 | TRBV24-1 | TGTGCCACCAGTGGTCTCGGCTATGGCTACACCTTC | CATSGLGYGYTF
- | TRBJ2-2 | TRBD1 | 16 | TRBV2 | TGTGCCAGCAGCCGCTTGGGACAGGGGGGAACCGGGGAGCTGTTTTTT | CASSRLGQGGTGELFF
few | TRBJ2-7 | TRBD1 | 13 | TRBV27 | TGTGCCAGCAGTTCGACAGGGGCGGGCGAGCAGTACTTC | CASSSTGAGEQYF
- | TRBJ2-1 | TRBD1 | 16 | TRBV15 | TGTGCCACCAGCTCCTGGACAGGGGATATCTACAATGAGCAGTTCTTC | CATSSWTGDIYNEQFF
- | TRBJ2-1 | TRBD2 | 16 | TRBV3-1/TRBV3-2 | TGTGCCAGCAGCCAAGATTGGCTAGCGGGAGACAATGAGCAGTTCTTC | CASSQDWLAGDNEQFF
- | TRBJ2-4 | TRBD2 | 15 | TRBV30 | TGTGCCTGGAGTGTTGCTAGCGGAACCAAAAACATTCAGTACTTC | CAWSVASGTKNIQYF
once | TRBJ1-2 | TRBD1 | 16 | TRBV3-1/TRBV3-2 | TGTGCCAGCAGCCCCCAGGGCAGGGGGCTAAACTATGGCTACACCTTC | CASSPQGRGLNYGYTF
- | TRBJ2-3 | - | 13 | TRBV7-2 | TGTGCCAGCAGCCTGCGAGTGGCAGATACGCAGTATTTT | CASSLRVADTQYF
- | TRBJ1-5 | - | 14 | TRBV27 | TGTGCCAGCAGTTTTAAGGGGATTGGGCAGCCCCAGCATTTT | CASSFKGIGQPQHF
- | TRBJ1-2 | TRBD1 | 15 | TRBV6-6 | TGTGCCACCGCCCCGGGACAGGGGGCTCGCTATGGCTACACCTTC | CATAPGQGARYGYTF
once | TRBJ2-7 | TRBD2 | 16 | TRBV27 | TGTGCCAGCAGTTTAGAAGGGCGGGGGAGCTCCTACGAGCAGTACTTC | CASSLEGRGSSYEQYF
- | TRBJ1-1 | - | 13 | TRBV2 | TGTGCCAGCACTCGGGAAGGGAACACTGAAGCTTTCTTT | CASTREGNTEAFF
- | TRBJ2-7 | - | 15 | TRBV4-3 | TGCGCCAGCAGCCCGCAGGACAGAAACTTCTACGAGCAGTACTTC | CASSPQDRNFYEQYF
- | TRBJ2-3 | TRBD2 | 16 | TRBV10-3 | TGTGCCATCAGCCCCCCTGCGGGGGAAGGTAGGGATACGCAGTATTTT | CAISPPAGEGRDTQYF
- | TRBJ1-5 | TRBD1 | 15 | TRBV6-5 | TGTGCCTCCAGCACCCGGGACAGCACTCCTCAGCCCCAGCATTTT | CASSTRDSTPQPQHF
- | TRBJ2-5 | TRBD1 | 14 | TRBV6-6 | TGTGCCAGCAGTTACTCGAGACAGGGGGAGACCCAGTACTTC | CASSYSRQGETQYF
- | TRBJ1-2 | TRBD1 | 15 | TRBV5-1 | TGCGCCAGCAGCCTCTACTCCCCGACAGGGAATGGCTACACCTTC | CASSLYSPTGNGYTF
- | TRBJ2-7 | - | 14 | TRBV5-4 | TGTGCCAGCAGCTTTAGAGGTATCCCCTACGAGCAGTACTTC | CASSFRGIPYEQYF
- | TRBJ1-2 | TRBD1 | 15 | TRBV5-1 | TGCGCCAGCAGCTTACGGCGACAGGGAACCTATGGCTACACCTTC | CASSLRRQGTYGYTF
- | TRBJ1-4 | TRBD1 | 17 | TRBV7-2 | TGTGCCAGCAGCTTCTTGGGAGGACAGGGAGCCTATGAAAAACTGTTTTTT | CASSFLGGQGAYEKLFF
- | TRBJ2-7 | TRBD1 | 13 | TRBV30 | TGTGCCTCTTACAGGGGCGGCTCCTACGAGCAGTACTTC | CASYRGGSYEQYF
few | TRBJ2-7 | TRBD1 | 12 | TRBV5-1 | TGCGCCAGCAGCTTGCCAGGGGGTGAGCAGTACTTC | CASSLPGGEQYF
- | TRBJ2-5 | TRBD1 | 15 | TRBV6-2/TRBV6-3 | TGTGCCAGCAGTTACTTCGGACAGGGACAAGAGACCCAGTACTTC | CASSYFGQGQETQYF
- | TRBJ1-6 | TRBD1 | 15 | TRBV6-5 | TGTGCCAGCAGAGGACAGGATGGCCCTAATTCACCCCTCCACTTT | CASRGQDGPNSPLHF
few | TRBJ2-5 | - | 16 | TRBV7-9 | TGTGCCAGCAGCTTAGGGGGGACTGCAACTGGGGAGACCCAGTACTTC | CASSLGGTATGETQYF
- | TRBJ1-2 | TRBD1 | 14 | TRBV5-5 | TGTGCCAGCAGCCAAGGACAGGGGAAATATGGCTACACCTTC | CASSQGQGKYGYTF
- | TRBJ2-3 | - | 13 | TRBV5-1 | TGCGCCAGCAGCCGTGGCGGGACAGATACGCAGTATTTT | CASSRGGTDTQYF
- | TRBJ2-5 | TRBD1 | 16 | TRBV6-2/TRBV6-3 | TGTGCCAGCAGTTACACAGGGACAGGGATTTTGCAGACCCAGTACTTC | CASSYTGTGILQTQYF